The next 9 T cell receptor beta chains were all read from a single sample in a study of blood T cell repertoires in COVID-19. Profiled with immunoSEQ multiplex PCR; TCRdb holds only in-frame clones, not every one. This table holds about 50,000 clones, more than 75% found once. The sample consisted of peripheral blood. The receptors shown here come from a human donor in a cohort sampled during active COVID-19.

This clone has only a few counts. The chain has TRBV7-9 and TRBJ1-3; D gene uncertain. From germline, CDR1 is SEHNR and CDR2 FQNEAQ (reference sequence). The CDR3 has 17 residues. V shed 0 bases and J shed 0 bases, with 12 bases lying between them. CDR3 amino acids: CASSLAGGFNSGNTIYF. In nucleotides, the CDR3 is TGTGCCAGCAGCTTAGCGGGAGGATTCAACTCTGGAAACACCATATATTTT.

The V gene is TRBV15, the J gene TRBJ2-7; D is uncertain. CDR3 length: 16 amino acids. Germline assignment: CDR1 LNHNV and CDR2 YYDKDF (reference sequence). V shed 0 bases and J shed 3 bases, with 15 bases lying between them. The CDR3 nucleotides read TGTGCCACCAGCAGAGATCTCGATGCAGGCGACTACGAGCAGTACTTC. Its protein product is CATSRDLDAGDYEQYF.

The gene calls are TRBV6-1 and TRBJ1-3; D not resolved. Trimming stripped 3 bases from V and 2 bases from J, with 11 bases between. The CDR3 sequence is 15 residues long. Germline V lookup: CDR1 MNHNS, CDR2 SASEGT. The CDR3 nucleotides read TGTGCCAGCAGTGAGGTCCGTAGCGCTGGAAACACCATATATTTT. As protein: CASSEVRSAGNTIYF.

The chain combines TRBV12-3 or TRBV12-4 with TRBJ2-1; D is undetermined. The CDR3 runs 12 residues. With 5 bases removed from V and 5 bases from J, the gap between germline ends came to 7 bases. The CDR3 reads CASSDTNNEQFF. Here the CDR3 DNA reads TGTGCCAGCAGTGACACGAACAATGAGCAGTTCTTC.

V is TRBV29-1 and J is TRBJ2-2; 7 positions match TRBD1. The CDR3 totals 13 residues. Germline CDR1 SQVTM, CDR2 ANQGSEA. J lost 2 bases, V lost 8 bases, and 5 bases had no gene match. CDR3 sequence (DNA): TGCAGCACCAGACAGGGTAACACCGGGGAGCTGTTTTTT. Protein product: CSTRQGNTGELFF.

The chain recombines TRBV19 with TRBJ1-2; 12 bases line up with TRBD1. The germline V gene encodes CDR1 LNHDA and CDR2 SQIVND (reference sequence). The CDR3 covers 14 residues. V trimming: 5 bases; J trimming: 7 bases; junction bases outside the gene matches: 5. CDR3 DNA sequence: TGTGCCAGTAGTTCCGGGACAGGGGGCTCTGGCTACACCTTC. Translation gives CASSSGTGGSGYTF.

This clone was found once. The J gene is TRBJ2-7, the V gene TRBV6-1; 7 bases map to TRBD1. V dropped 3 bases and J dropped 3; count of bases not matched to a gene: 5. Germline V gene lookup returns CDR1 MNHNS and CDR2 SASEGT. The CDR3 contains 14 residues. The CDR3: CASSERGRLYEQYF. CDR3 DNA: TGTGCCAGCAGTGAGAGGGGGCGCCTCTACGAGCAGTACTTC.

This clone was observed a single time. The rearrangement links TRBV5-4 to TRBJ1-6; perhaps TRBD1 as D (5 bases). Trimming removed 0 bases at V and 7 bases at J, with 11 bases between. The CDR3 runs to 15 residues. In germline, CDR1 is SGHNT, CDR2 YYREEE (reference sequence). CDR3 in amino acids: CASSLEAGYNSPLHF. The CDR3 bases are TGTGCCAGCAGCTTGGAGGCAGGGTACAATTCACCCCTCCACTTT.

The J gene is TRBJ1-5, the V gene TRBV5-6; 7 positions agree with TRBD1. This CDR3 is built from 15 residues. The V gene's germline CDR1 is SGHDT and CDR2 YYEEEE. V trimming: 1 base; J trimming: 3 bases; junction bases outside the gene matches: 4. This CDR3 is CASSLYRGDNQPQHF. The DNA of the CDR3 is TGTGCCAGCAGCTTGTACAGGGGTGACAATCAGCCCCAGCATTTT.